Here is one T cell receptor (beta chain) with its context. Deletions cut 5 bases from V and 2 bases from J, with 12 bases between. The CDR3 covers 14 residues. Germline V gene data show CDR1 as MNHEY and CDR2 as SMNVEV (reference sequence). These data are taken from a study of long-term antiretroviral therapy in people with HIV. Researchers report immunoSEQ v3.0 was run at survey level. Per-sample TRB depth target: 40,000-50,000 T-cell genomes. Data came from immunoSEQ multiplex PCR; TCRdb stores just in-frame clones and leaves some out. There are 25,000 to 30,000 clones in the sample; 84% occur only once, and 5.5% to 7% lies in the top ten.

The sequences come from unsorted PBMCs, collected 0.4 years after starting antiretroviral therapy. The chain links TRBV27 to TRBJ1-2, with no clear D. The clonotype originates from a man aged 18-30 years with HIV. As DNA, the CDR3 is TGTGCCAGCAGTCCTCCGGGGAGGAACTATGGCTACACCTTC. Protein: CASSPPGRNYGYTF.